This TCR beta chain is drawn from a study of PD-1 blockade in classical Hodgkin lymphoma. Study background: Every 2 weeks, patients got 3 mg/kg intravenous nivolumab.

Comments on this clone: The antigen remains undetermined. Additional DNA sequences in this sample encode the identical CDR3.

Study outcomes and limitations: Some patients started nivolumab under 1 year after ASCT, and they were excluded. A reduction in baseline TCR diversity was reportedly seen in newly diagnosed patients relative to healthy donors.

This table comes from immunoSEQ multiplex PCR, and its TCRdb copy is limited to in-frame clones, with some not included. The repertoire consists of tens of thousands of clones, with roughly 70% occurring once and the leading ten covering around 20%. Each and every patient relapsed after autologous stem cell transplantation, and patients got differing brentuximab vedotin exposure. This sample comprised peripheral blood mononuclear cells (PBMCs), obtained at baseline. This clonotype was obtained from a human donor with classical Hodgkin lymphoma.

CDR3 amino acids: CSVDRGGTEAFF. For the CDR3, the DNA is TGCAGCGTTGATCGGGGAGGCACTGAAGCTTTCTTT. The gene calls are TRBV29-1 and TRBJ1-1; no reliable D call. This CDR3 has 12 residues. Trimming cost V 3 bases and J 4 bases, with 9 bases left between them. CDR1 and CDR2 (germline): SQVTM, ANQGSEA.